This entry lists 20 T cell receptor beta chains sequenced from one sample in a study of regulatory T cells in long-lasting Graves disease. As to time point: newly diagnosed GD, antithyroid drugs for less than 3 months. Preparation of the TCR library used RNA extracted from PBMCs. Construction of the TCR beta libraries employed iRepertoire HTBI primers in conjunction with Arm-PCR of CDR3 regions. TCRdb reanalysed the multiplex PCR reads using MiXCR and keeps one entry per CDR3 protein. The sample consists of 350,000 to 500,000 distinct CDR3 sequences, about 16% of them appearing once. Separately, the same data were catalogued under a study of T cells in Graves' hyperthyroidism and ophthalmopathy.

Material: peripheral blood mononuclear cells (PBMCs), obtained at new diagnosis, from a patient treated with antithyroid drugs. The receptors stem from a woman aged 18-29 years with Graves disease.

This clonotype turned up a few times. This chain links TRBV4-2 with TRBJ1-1, with a possible D match to TRBD1 (5 bases). The germline V gene encodes CDR1 LGHNA and CDR2 YNFKEQ. Trimming left V 0 bases short and J 11 bases short, with 22 bases between. This CDR3 has 16 amino acids. CDR3 region: CASSQEGHAQGSAAFF. The CDR3 nucleotides read TGTGCCAGCAGCCAAGAAGGTCACGCCCAGGGATCAGCGGCTTTCTTT.

This clonotype was observed many times. This chain joins TRBV27 and TRBJ2-7; possibly TRBD1 for D (6 bases). V lost 2 bases to trimming and J lost 3 bases, with 14 bases between them. The CDR3 loop spans 15 amino acids. Germline CDR1 and CDR2: MNHEY and SMNVEV (reference sequence). For the CDR3, the DNA is TGTGCCAGCAGTTTAAGCAGGGGTTCCTTCTACGAGCAGTACTTC. Translated, it gives CASSLSRGSFYEQYF.

This clonotype has at least ten counts. The gene calls are TRBV6-5 and TRBJ2-7; 7 bases fit TRBD2. Germline loops: CDR1 MNHEY, CDR2 SVGAGI. V gave up 4 bases and J gave up 5 bases; unmatched junction bases: 11. The CDR3 runs 15 residues. The DNA for the CDR3 is TGTGCCAGCAGTTTAACGGCCGGGGGGTATGACGAGCAGTACTTC. This codes for CASSLTAGGYDEQYF.

This clonotype was observed many times. The chain recombines TRBV20-1 with TRBJ2-5; D possibly corresponds to TRBD2 (6 bases). Trimming took 4 bases from V and 4 from J, leaving 16 bases between them. Germline values: CDR1 DFQATT, CDR2 SNEGSKA (reference sequence). There are 14 residues in the CDR3. The CDR3 sequence is CSAIHWGGGETQYF. In DNA form, the CDR3 reads TGCAGTGCTATCCACTGGGGAGGTGGAGAGACCCAGTACTTC.

This clonotype was recorded at least ten times. This chain connects TRBV20-1 to TRBJ2-7; weak D call: TRBD1 (5 bases). The germline V and J ends were trimmed by 2 bases and 7 bases, with 18 bases remaining between them. The germline gives CDR1 DFQATT, CDR2 SNEGSKA (reference sequence). The CDR3 is 14 residues long. In DNA, the CDR3 is TGCAGTGCTAGATGGGCACAGGTTCCACGGGAGCAGTACTTC. Its translation is CSARWAQVPREQYF.

This clonotype was seen at least ten times. The rearrangement joins TRBV28 to TRBJ2-7, with 7 bases lining up with TRBD2. J was trimmed by 2 bases and V by 7 bases; bases with no gene match: 11. This CDR3 has 15 amino acids. Germline CDR1 MDHEN, CDR2 SYDVKM. The chain's CDR3 is CASTSTRDYPYEQYF. DNA of the CDR3: TGTGCCAGCACCTCGACCCGGGACTATCCCTACGAGCAGTACTTC.

This clonotype showed up many times. V gene TRBV3-1 combines with J gene TRBJ2-7; TRBD2 matches 8 bases. This CDR3 comprises 15 residues. V dropped 1 base and J dropped 4; count of bases not matched to a gene: 6. Germline lookup yields CDR1 LGHDT and CDR2 YNNKEL (reference sequence). The CDR3 here is CASSQGSGSLYEQYF. Written as DNA, the CDR3 is TGTGCCAGCAGCCAAGGGAGCGGGAGCTTGTACGAGCAGTACTTC.

This clonotype was seen many times. The chain uses TRBV11-3 and TRBJ1-1; D might be TRBD1 (6 bases). This CDR3 spans 18 amino acids. Germline V gene data show CDR1 as SGHNT and CDR2 as YENEEA. Deletions cut 4 bases from V and 4 bases from J, with 25 bases between. The CDR3 nucleotides read TGTGCCAGCAGCTCGCCCCGAGGAGACAGGCGTTGGGGCACTGAAGCTTTCTTT. Translation: CASSSPRGDRRWGTEAFF.

With regard to this clonotype: This may be a read error, as it is one base from a much larger clone. This rearrangement joins TRBV5-4 to TRBJ2-1, with D possibly being TRBD2 (7 bases). Between the trimmed V and J ends, which lost 2 bases and 10 bases, there was a span of 16 bases. The CDR3 totals 14 residues. Germline loops: CDR1 SGHNT, CDR2 YYREEE (reference sequence). The CDR3 DNA sequence: TGTGCCAGCAGCTTAAGGGGGGGAACCTACGAGCAGTTCTTC. Translated, it gives CASSLRGGTYEQFF.

This clonotype has a count of ten or more. This chain links TRBV7-2 with TRBJ2-1; D ambiguous. This CDR3 has 16 residues. V dropped 4 bases and J dropped 3 bases, with 16 bases sitting between them. Germline CDR1 reads SGHTA; CDR2 reads FQGNSA. Written as DNA, the CDR3 is TGTGCCAGCAGCTCAAGGAGCCTTGTTCGCTACAATGAGCAGTTCTTC. It specifies CASSSRSLVRYNEQFF.

This clonotype was seen repeatedly, ten times or more. The chain has TRBV2 and TRBJ2-1; TRBD2 aligns across 11 bases. Germline CDR1 SNHLY, CDR2 FYNNEI. J lost 0 bases, V lost 7 bases, and 11 bases had no gene match. The length of the CDR3 is 18 residues. The CDR3 nucleotides read TGTGCCAGCATTCAGCTACTAGCGGGAGTAGGCTCCTACAATGAGCAGTTCTTC. This sequence encodes CASIQLLAGVGSYNEQFF.

This clonotype was counted at least ten times. This rearrangement joins TRBV12-3 or TRBV12-4 to TRBJ1-5; no reliable D call. V was clipped by 0 bases and J by 7 bases, with 7 bases between them. CDR3 length: 13 amino acids. In DNA form, the CDR3 reads TGTGCCAGCAGTTTAGCGCTGACACAGCCCCAGCATTTT. This gives the protein CASSLALTQPQHF.

This clonotype was detected only a few times. J is TRBJ1-2 and V is TRBV7-9, with TRBD1 identical over 9 bases. CDR1 is SEHNR and CDR2 is FQNEAQ in the germline V gene (reference sequence). CDR3 length: 15 residues. After removal of 6 bases from V and 4 bases from J, the junction contained 9 bases not matched to a gene. The CDR3 nucleotides are TGTGCCAGCAGTCCCCCGGGACAGGGTGGCTATGGCTACACCTTC. Translated: CASSPPGQGGYGYTF.

The V call is TRBV9, the J call TRBJ1-2; 8 nucleotides agree with TRBD1. Unmatched junction bases numbered 20, after V lost 4 bases and J lost 9 bases. The CDR3 is made up of 17 amino acids. Germline CDR1 is SGDLS and CDR2 is YYNGEE. The CDR3 region is CASSPGTGGLPFSSYTF. DNA of the CDR3: TGTGCCAGCAGCCCCGGGACAGGAGGATTGCCTTTTAGTAGCTACACCTTC.

The V gene is TRBV4-3, the J gene TRBJ2-1; no reliable D call. Germline CDR1 and CDR2: LGHNA and YSLEER. V lost 0 bases and J lost 3, with 12 bases in between. This CDR3 is 16 amino acids long. The CDR3 DNA reads TGCGCCAGCAGCCAAGATAAATGGTCGGTCTACAATGAGCAGTTCTTC. Translating it yields CASSQDKWSVYNEQFF.

There are many counts of this clonotype. V is TRBV28 and J is TRBJ2-3; 7 bases fit TRBD1. V gave up 7 bases and J gave up 0 bases; unmatched junction bases: 10. Germline V gene lookup returns CDR1 MDHEN and CDR2 SYDVKM. This CDR3 is built from 16 residues. The CDR3 sequence: CASIDLDRASTDTQYF. CDR3 in DNA: TGTGCCAGCATTGATCTCGACAGGGCTAGCACAGATACGCAGTATTTT.

This clonotype was counted many times. V usage is TRBV27 and J usage is TRBJ2-7; 7 positions match TRBD2. The germline V gene encodes CDR1 MNHEY and CDR2 SMNVEV (reference sequence). V lost 3 bases to trimming and J lost 0 bases; unmatched junction nucleotides: 5. There are 15 residues in the CDR3. In nucleotides, the CDR3 is TGTGCCAGCAGTTTGGCGGGAGTGGTCTCCTACGAGCAGTACTTC. It specifies CASSLAGVVSYEQYF.

This clonotype was observed at least ten times. V is TRBV12-3 or TRBV12-4 and J is TRBJ2-3; TRBD2 matches 12 bases. J was trimmed by 2 bases and V by 6 bases; bases with no gene match: 12. The CDR3 extends over 18 amino acids. In nucleotides, the CDR3 is TGTGCCAGCAGCTCTCTGACTAGCGGGAGAAGGGTCACAGATACGCAGTATTTT. It specifies CASSSLTSGRRVTDTQYF.

The rearrangement uses TRBV4-1 and TRBJ2-7; D not resolved. The CDR3 contains 15 residues. Germline V CDR1 and CDR2: MGHRA, YSYEKL. V was clipped by 4 bases and J by 2 bases, with 15 bases between them. This CDR3 is CASSPRHRSPYEQYF. CDR3 nucleotides: TGCGCCAGCAGCCCCCGACATAGAAGCCCCTACGAGCAGTACTTC.

At least ten counts were recorded for this clonotype. The chain recombines TRBV29-1 with TRBJ1-1; no definite D call. Germline-derived CDR1 and CDR2 are SQVTM and ANQGSEA. V shed 3 bases and J shed 0 bases, with 11 bases lying between them. The CDR3 has 14 amino acids. The CDR3 spells CSVDPVNMNTEAFF. CDR3 DNA: TGCAGCGTTGACCCCGTGAACATGAACACTGAAGCTTTCTTT.